This TCR beta chain was sequenced for a study of T cells after yellow fever vaccination. Trimming cost V 5 bases and J 4 bases, with 6 bases left between them. The germline gives CDR1 DFQATT, CDR2 SNEGSKA (reference sequence). The CDR3 has 11 residues. This clonotype was recorded a few times. Antigen specificity is unknown. In making TCR cDNA, 5'RACE template switching added a universal primer site and UMIs to it. TCRdb independently ran MiXCR on the 5' RACE reads; one entry per CDR3 protein. The data contain some 400,000 distinct CDR3 sequences, 6.2% of them singletons. Study-wide findings and caveats: Within FACS-sorted repertoires, abundant clonotypes contaminating from the bulk population could be present. At 95% to 97% for CD4 and about 87% for CD8, most primary-vaccination clones showed up again after the booster.

The chain has TRBV20-1 and TRBJ2-1; D gene ambiguous. The sequence was collected from a young man who received the YFV17D yellow fever vaccine. This sample comprised PBMCs, obtained 5 days after the yellow fever booster vaccination. DNA for the CDR3: TGCAGTGCTGGGGAATACAATGAGCAGTTCTTC. Translated: CSAGEYNEQFF.